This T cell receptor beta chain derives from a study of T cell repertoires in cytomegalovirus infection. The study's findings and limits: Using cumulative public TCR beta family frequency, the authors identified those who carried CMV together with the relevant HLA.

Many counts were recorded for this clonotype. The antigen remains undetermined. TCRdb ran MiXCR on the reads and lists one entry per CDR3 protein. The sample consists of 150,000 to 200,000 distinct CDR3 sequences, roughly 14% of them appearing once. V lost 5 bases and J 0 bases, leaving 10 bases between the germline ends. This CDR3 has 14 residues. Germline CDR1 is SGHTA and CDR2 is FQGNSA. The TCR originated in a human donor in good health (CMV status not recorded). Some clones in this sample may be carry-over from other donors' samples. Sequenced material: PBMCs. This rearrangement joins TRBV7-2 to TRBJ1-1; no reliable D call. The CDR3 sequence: CASSAQALNTEAFF. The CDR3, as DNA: TGTGCCAGCAGCGCCCAGGCGTTGAACACTGAAGCTTTCTTT. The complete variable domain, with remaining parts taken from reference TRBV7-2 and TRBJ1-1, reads GAGVSQSPSNKVTEKGKDVELRCDPISGHTALYWYRQSLGQGLEFLIYFQGNSAPDKSGLPSDRFSAERTGGSVSTLTIQRTQQEDSAVYLCASSAQALNTEAFFGQGTRLTVV.